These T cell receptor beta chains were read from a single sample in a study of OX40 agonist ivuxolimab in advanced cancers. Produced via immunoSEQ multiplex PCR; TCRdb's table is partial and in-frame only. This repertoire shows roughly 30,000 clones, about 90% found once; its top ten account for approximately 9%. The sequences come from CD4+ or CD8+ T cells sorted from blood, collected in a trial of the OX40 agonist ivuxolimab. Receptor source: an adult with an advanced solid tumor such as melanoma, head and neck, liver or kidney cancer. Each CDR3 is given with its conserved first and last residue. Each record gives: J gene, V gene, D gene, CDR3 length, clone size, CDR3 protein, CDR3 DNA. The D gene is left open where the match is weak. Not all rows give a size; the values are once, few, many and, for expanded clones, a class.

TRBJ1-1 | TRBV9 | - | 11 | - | CASSTPGPAFF | TGTGCCAGCAGCACCCCGGGACCCGCTTTCTTT
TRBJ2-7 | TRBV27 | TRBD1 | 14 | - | CASSYRRQGYEQYF | TGTGCCAGCAGTTACCGCAGACAGGGTTACGAGCAGTACTTC
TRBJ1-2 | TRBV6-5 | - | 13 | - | CASSYRSGYGYTF | TGTGCCAGCAGTTACCGTTCGGGCTATGGCTACACCTTC
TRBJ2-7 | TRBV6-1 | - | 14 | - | CASSEQGRAYEQYF | TGTGCCAGCAGTGAACAGGGTCGGGCCTACGAGCAGTACTTC
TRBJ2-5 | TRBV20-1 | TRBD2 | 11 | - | CSAWGGETQYF | TGCAGTGCCTGGGGGGGAGAGACCCAGTACTTC
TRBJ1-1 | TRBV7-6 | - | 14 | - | CASSLERGDTEAFF | TGTGCCAGCAGCTTAGAAAGGGGGGACACTGAAGCTTTCTTT
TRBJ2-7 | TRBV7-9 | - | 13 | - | CASSADSSHEQYF | TGTGCCAGCAGCGCGGACAGTTCCCACGAGCAGTACTTC
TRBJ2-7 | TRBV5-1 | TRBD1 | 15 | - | CASSLGGDSRYEQYF | TGCGCCAGCAGCTTGGGTGGGGACAGCCGGTACGAGCAGTACTTC
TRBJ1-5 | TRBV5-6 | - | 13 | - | CASSLSRVPPQHF | TGTGCCAGCAGCTTGAGCAGGGTTCCACCCCAGCATTTT
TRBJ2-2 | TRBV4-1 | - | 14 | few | CASSQDRRAGELFF | TGCGCCAGCAGCCAAGATCGAAGGGCCGGGGAGCTGTTTTTT
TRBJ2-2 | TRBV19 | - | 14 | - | CASSRLPNTGELFF | TGTGCCAGTAGTCGACTTCCGAACACCGGGGAGCTGTTTTTT
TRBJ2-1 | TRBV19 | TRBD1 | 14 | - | CASSMGQGRNEQFF | TGTGCCAGTAGTATGGGACAGGGGAGGAATGAGCAGTTCTTC
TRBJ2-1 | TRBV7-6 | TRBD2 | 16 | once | CASSLVQASGSGEQFF | TGTGCCAGCAGCTTAGTTCAGGCTAGCGGGAGTGGTGAGCAGTTCTTC
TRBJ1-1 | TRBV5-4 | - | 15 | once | CASSIPGAKNTEAFF | TGTGCCAGCAGCATCCCAGGGGCGAAGAACACTGAAGCTTTCTTT
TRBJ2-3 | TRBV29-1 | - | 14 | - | CSVEVRGASNTQYF | TGCAGCGTTGAAGTTCGGGGGGCGTCGAATACGCAGTATTTT
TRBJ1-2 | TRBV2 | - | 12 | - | CASSHGGSGYTF | TGTGCCAGCAGCCATGGGGGGAGTGGCTACACCTTC
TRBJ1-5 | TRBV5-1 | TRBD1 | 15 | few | CASSGGTGVDQPQHF | TGCGCCAGCAGCGGGGGGACAGGGGTGGATCAGCCCCAGCATTTT
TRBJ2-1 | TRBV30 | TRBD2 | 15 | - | CAWSLAGGTYNEQFF | TGTGCCTGGAGTTTAGCGGGAGGGACATACAATGAGCAGTTCTTC
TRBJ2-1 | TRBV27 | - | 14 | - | CASSFVADPNEQFF | TGTGCCAGCAGTTTTGTAGCGGACCCCAATGAGCAGTTCTTC
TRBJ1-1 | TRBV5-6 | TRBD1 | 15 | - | CASSWGTGGKTEAFF | TGTGCCAGCAGCTGGGGGACAGGGGGCAAGACTGAAGCTTTCTTT
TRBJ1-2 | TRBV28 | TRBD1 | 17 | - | CASSSTRTGGADYGYTF | TGTGCCAGCAGCTCTACCCGAACAGGGGGCGCCGACTATGGCTACACCTTC
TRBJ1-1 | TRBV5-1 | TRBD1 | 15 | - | CASSLAGQGETEAFF | TGCGCCAGCAGCTTGGCCGGCCAGGGGGAAACTGAAGCTTTCTTT
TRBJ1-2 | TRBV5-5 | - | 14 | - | CASSLGRGYGGYTF | TGTGCCAGCAGCTTGGGTAGGGGGTACGGTGGCTACACCTTC
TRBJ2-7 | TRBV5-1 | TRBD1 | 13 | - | CASSIGTGREQYF | TGCGCCAGCAGCATTGGGACAGGGAGAGAGCAGTACTTC
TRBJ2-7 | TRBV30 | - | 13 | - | CAWSSGRLGEQYF | TGTGCCTGGAGTTCGGGACGGCTAGGAGAGCAGTACTTC
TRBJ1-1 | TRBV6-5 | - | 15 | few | CASSYGQLMNTEAFF | TGTGCCAGCAGTTACGGACAGCTTATGAACACTGAAGCTTTCTTT
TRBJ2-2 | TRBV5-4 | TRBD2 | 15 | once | CASSRLAGGTGELFF | TGTGCCAGCAGTCGACTAGCGGGGGGCACCGGGGAGCTGTTTTTT
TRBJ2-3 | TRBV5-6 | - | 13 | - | CASSLVASDTQYF | TGTGCCAGCAGCTTGGTGGCTTCGGATACGCAGTATTTT
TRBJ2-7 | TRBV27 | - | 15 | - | CASSLSGSGAYEQYF | TGTGCCAGCAGTTTATCAGGTAGCGGCGCCTACGAGCAGTACTTC
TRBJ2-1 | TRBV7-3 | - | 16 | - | CASSLNGGERYNEQFF | TGTGCCAGCAGCTTAAATGGCGGGGAACGTTACAATGAGCAGTTCTTC
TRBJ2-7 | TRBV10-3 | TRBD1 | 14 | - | CAISEGTGKYEQYF | TGTGCCATCAGTGAAGGGACAGGGAAATACGAGCAGTACTTC
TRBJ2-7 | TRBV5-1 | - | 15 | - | CASSLGPSPTHEQYF | TGCGCCAGCAGCTTGGGGCCCTCCCCCACTCACGAGCAGTACTTC
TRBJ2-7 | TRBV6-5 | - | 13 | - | CASSYYRSYEQYF | TGTGCCAGCAGTTACTACAGGTCCTACGAGCAGTACTTC
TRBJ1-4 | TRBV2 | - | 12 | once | CASRETREKLFF | TGTGCCAGCAGAGAGACGCGTGAAAAACTGTTTTTT
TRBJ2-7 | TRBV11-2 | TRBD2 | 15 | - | CASSLVAGGINEQYF | TGTGCCAGCAGCTTAGTTGCGGGGGGAATTAACGAGCAGTACTTC
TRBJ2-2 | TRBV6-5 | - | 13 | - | CASSFRTTGELFF | TGTGCCAGCAGTTTCAGAACCACCGGGGAGCTGTTTTTT
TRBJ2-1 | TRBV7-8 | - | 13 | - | CASSLSRDNEQFF | TGTGCCAGCAGCTTAAGCAGAGACAATGAGCAGTTCTTC
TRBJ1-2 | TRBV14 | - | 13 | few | CASSHRGAYGYTF | TGTGCCAGCAGCCACAGGGGAGCCTATGGCTACACCTTC
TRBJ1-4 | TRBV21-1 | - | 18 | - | CASSKWWDRGAKIEKLFF | TGTGCCAGCAGCAAATGGTGGGACAGGGGCGCAAAGATTGAAAAACTGTTTTTT
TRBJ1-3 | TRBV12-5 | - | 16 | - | CASGRREGGSGNTIYF | TGTGCTAGTGGACGGAGGGAGGGAGGATCTGGAAACACCATATATTTT
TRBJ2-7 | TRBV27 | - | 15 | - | CASSLWAGPPGEQYF | TGTGCCAGCAGTTTATGGGCCGGGCCCCCAGGCGAGCAGTACTTC
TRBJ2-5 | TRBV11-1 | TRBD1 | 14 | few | CASSPGQQQETQYF | TGTGCCAGCAGCCCGGGACAGCAGCAAGAGACCCAGTACTTC
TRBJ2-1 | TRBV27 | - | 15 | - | CASSLSPLELNEQFF | TGTGCCAGCAGTTTATCCCCTCTAGAATTGAATGAGCAGTTCTTC